The T cell receptor (beta chain) under discussion was sequenced for a study of spatial heterogeneity in lung cancer. Looking at the study overall: Unique TCR and UMI combinations averaged more than ten appearances each in raw reads.

Using its own MiXCR run on the 5' RACE reads, TCRdb lists one record per CDR3 protein. The profile shows some 22,000 distinct CDR3 sequences, about 4.5% of them singletons. This CDR3 spans 15 amino acids. V was clipped by 1 base and J by 8 bases; unmatched bases: 6. Germline V gives CDR1 SEHNR, CDR2 FQNEAQ (reference sequence). Specified time point: sample taken at primary tumor resection. Whole RNA from tumor, nontumor lung or frozen PBMC was sequenced unsorted. This clonotype has a count of ten or more. This chain joins TRBV7-9 and TRBJ1-4; 8 nucleotides align to TRBD1. This clonotype originated in a male donor with early-stage non-small cell lung cancer. The specimen was PBMCs, collected at surgery. CDR3: CASSLDGQGIEKLFF. The CDR3 DNA sequence: TGTGCCAGCAGCTTAGATGGACAGGGAATCGAAAAACTGTTTTTT. Together with reference TRBV7-9 and TRBJ1-4, the CDR3 gives the full variable domain: DTGVSQNPRHKITKRGQNVTFRCDPISEHNRLYWYRQTLGQGPEFLTYFQNEAQLEKSRLLSDRFSAERPKGSFSTLEIQRTEQGDSAMYLCASSLDGQGIEKLFFGSGTQLSVL.